This T cell receptor (beta chain) was found in a study of shared clonotypes between healthy human individuals. Study overall: There were three CD4 naive, three CD4 memory, two CD8 naive and one CD8 memory plates per donor.

The healthy adult donors were HIV-negative and reported no recent acute infections or vaccinations. The DNA input per sorted-subset replicate PCR was about 0.2 ug, corresponding to roughly 31,000 T cell genomes. TCRdb's table, derived via immunoSEQ multiplex PCR, lists solely in-frame clones and lacks some. The sample holds 600,000 to 750,000 clones, 72% seen once. Per germline, CDR1 MNHNY and CDR2 SVGAGI (reference sequence). CDR3 length: 14 amino acids. Unmatched junction bases numbered 5, after V lost 2 bases and J lost 5 bases. The chain couples TRBV6-6 to TRBJ2-5; TRBD2 aligns across 7 bases. Sequenced material: memory CD4+ T cells sorted from blood. Documented subset: CD45RA-negative fraction. The sequence was obtained from a woman younger than 45 in good health. The CDR3 coding sequence is TGTGCCAGCAGTTACGGACTAGTAGGCGAGACCCAGTACTTC. Translated: CASSYGLVGETQYF.